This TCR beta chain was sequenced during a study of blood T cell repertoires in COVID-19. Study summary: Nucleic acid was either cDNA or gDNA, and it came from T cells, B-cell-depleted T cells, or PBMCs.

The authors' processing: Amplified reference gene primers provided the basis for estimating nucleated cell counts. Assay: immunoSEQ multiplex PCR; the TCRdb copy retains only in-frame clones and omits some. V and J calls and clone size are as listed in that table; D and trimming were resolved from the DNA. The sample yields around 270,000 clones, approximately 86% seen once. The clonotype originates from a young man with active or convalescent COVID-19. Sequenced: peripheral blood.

In DNA form, the CDR3 reads TGTGCCAGCAGCCAAGATGTTGGGGGGGGTAGCTCCTACGAGCAGTACTTC. This encodes CASSQDVGGGSSYEQYF. The chain uses TRBV4-2 and TRBJ2-7; 7 bases fit TRBD2. Germline trimming cut 0 bases from V and 0 bases from J; bases unmatched to any gene: 8. CDR1 and CDR2 (germline): LGHNA, YNFKEQ. The CDR3 covers 17 residues.